This TCR beta chain originates from a study of blood T cell repertoires in COVID-19 (TCRdb year 2020). Background on the whole study: Collaborator samples came from the United States, Italy and Spain and covered acute and convalescent phases of COVID-19. The prospective study material was composed of cDNA or gDNA derived from T cells, B-cell-depleted T cells, or PBMCs. Deeply sampled blood TCRbeta repertoires from subjects exposed to, actively infected with, or recovered from COVID-19 were included in the dataset. The repertoires were released in a freely available public database meant as a resource for research on the immune response to SARS-CoV-2. The samples were drawn from two sources: the first 160 participants of the ongoing ImmuneRACE study, and approximately 1,300 subjects contributed by 6 global collaborators. Sample metadata almost always included a de-identified subject ID, COVID-19 status, age in years and sex. Where available, HLA class I and class II types were obtained from metadata supplied by the sample provider rather than from assay-based typing. Points the paper makes about the study in general: How much clinical and demographic metadata was included differed by source and by participant, and the metadata was provided uncurated.

Worth noting for this clone: Its antigen is unknown. Qualities for individual bases were not recorded, and no much larger clone is one base off.

TCRbeta CDR3 regions were amplified from genomic DNA using the immunoSEQ Assay, a bias-controlled multiplex PCR. The paper's data handling went like this. Within the assay, amplification of reference gene primers was used to estimate how many nucleated cells each sample contained. Sequence reads were collapsed and filtered to measure the absolute abundance of every unique TCRbeta CDR3 rearrangement. For each sample, productive Simpson clonality was calculated by taking the square root of Simpson's diversity index across productive rearrangements. Not all clones reach the TCRdb copy of this immuneACCESS table, which keeps in-frame sequences only. Checked studies attribute under half of the gap to unresolved V genes and leave the rest unexplained. V and J calls and clone size are given by that table; D and trimming were obtained from the DNA. The sample table holds about 240,000 clones, of which 70% to 90% were seen once. Of the sample, about 5.9% is held by the ten largest clones.

Collaborating institutions collected whole blood in K2EDTA tubes following their own protocols. Collaborator samples were shipped for TCRbeta analysis as frozen whole blood, isolated PBMCs, or DNA extracted from either sample type. Sample: peripheral blood. The receptor's source is a man between 60 and 75 years old with acute or convalescent COVID-19.

The nucleotide sequence reads as follows: TGTGCCAGCAGCCAAGGTTCTAGCGGGAGGGGGAACACCGGGGAGCTGTTTTTT. Translated, this is CASSQGSSGRGNTGELFF. Here the chain combines TRBV4-2 and TRBJ2-2, with 12 bases matching TRBD2. CDR1 and CDR2 are read off the germline V gene as LGHNA and YNFKEQ. For this chain, trimming is 1 base at the V end and 1 base at the J end, and the number of junction bases without a gene match is 4. Reading from cysteine to phenylalanine, the CDR3 counts 18 amino acids. This entry keeps only the CDR3 DNA: 54 bases, framed from base 1.